Listed below are T cell receptor beta chains from one sample, sequenced in a study of blood T cells in healthy people across ages. TCRdb re-analysed the 5' RACE reads in MiXCR, keeping a single row per CDR3 protein. Of about 1,400,000 distinct CDR3 sequences detected, around 55% appear once; the ten largest clones hold about 6.7%. Sequencing was carried out using blood. Receptors were obtained from a man between 18 and 35 years old in good health. Both conserved end residues are part of each CDR3. The order of the fields is D gene, clone size, J gene, CDR3 length, V gene, CDR3 protein, CDR3 DNA. A D gene is named only where the DNA matches it firmly. Clone sizes are given selectively: once, few, many, or a class where the clone is expanded.

>TRBD1|.|TRBJ2-7|14|TRBV29-1
CSVEGQGSSYEQYF
TGCAGCGTTGAAGGACAGGGGAGCTCCTACGAGCAGTACTTC
>.|.|TRBJ1-3|14|TRBV30
CAWSVGISGNTIYF
TGTGCCTGGAGTGTTGGGATCTCTGGAAACACCATATATTTT
>.|.|TRBJ2-3|11|TRBV20-1
CSARFRDTQYF
TGCAGTGCTAGGTTTAGAGATACGCAGTATTTT
>.|.|TRBJ2-7|12|TRBV20-1
CSAVTGLGEQYF
TGCAGTGCTGTAACAGGGTTGGGCGAGCAGTACTTC
>.|few|TRBJ1-4|14|TRBV12-3/TRBV12-4
CASSPENRPPRLFF
TGTGCCAGCAGTCCAGAAAATAGGCCTCCGCGTCTGTTTTTT
>TRBD1|many|TRBJ1-1|13|TRBV20-1
CSARSGQGTEAFF
TGCAGTGCTAGATCCGGACAGGGCACTGAAGCTTTCTTT
>.|.|TRBJ2-1|15|TRBV7-9
CASSPWAGSYNEQFF
TGTGCCAGCAGCCCCTGGGCGGGTTCCTACAATGAGCAGTTCTTC
>.|few|TRBJ2-5|13|TRBV5-1
CASSYVLQETQYF
TGCGCCAGCAGCTACGTTCTCCAAGAGACCCAGTACTTC
>.|.|TRBJ2-1|14|TRBV20-1
CSADRDGGIYEQFF
TGCAGTGCTGACCGGGACGGAGGGATCTATGAGCAGTTCTTC
>TRBD2|.|TRBJ2-5|14|TRBV20-1
CSASLAGTYMTQYF
TGCAGTGCTAGCCTAGCGGGAACCTATATGACCCAGTACTTC
>TRBD1|.|TRBJ2-7|16|TRBV3-1
CASSQESGTGLSEQYF
TGTGCCAGCAGCCAAGAATCCGGGACAGGGCTTAGCGAGCAGTACTTC
>.|.|TRBJ2-7|13|TRBV20-1
CSARKIRSYEQYF
TGCAGTGCTAGAAAGATTAGGTCCTACGAGCAGTACTTC
>.|.|TRBJ2-1|15|TRBV29-1
CSVKEGTQPYNEQFF
TGCAGCGTTAAAGAAGGGACTCAACCCTACAATGAGCAGTTCTTC
>.|.|TRBJ1-1|14|TRBV18
CASSPGTRNTEAFF
TGTGCCAGCTCACCGGGGACTAGGAACACTGAAGCTTTCTTT
>.|.|TRBJ2-7|15|TRBV3-1
CASSQPGESSYEQYF
TGTGCCAGCAGCCAACCGGGGGAAAGCTCCTACGAGCAGTACTTC
>.|.|TRBJ1-3|14|TRBV29-1
CSVVPRGRGNTIYF
TGCAGCGTTGTCCCCAGGGGAAGGGGAAACACCATATATTTT
>.|.|TRBJ2-7|12|TRBV20-1
CSARATSGEQYF
TGCAGTGCTAGAGCGACTAGTGGCGAGCAGTACTTC
>.|.|TRBJ2-7|12|TRBV12-3/TRBV12-4
CASSFTRDEQYF
TGTGCCAGCAGTTTTACGAGGGACGAGCAGTACTTC
>.|few|TRBJ2-4|14|TRBV20-1
CSASILGSKNIQYF
TGCAGTGCTTCCATCTTAGGGTCCAAAAACATTCAGTACTTC
>.|.|TRBJ2-7|12|TRBV20-1
CSAHTDYQEQYF
TGCAGTGCTCACACCGATTATCAGGAGCAGTACTTC
>.|.|TRBJ2-7|18|TRBV21-1
CASSKRLSVREINYEQYF
TGTGCCAGCAGCAAGCGCCTTTCTGTCCGAGAGATCAACTACGAGCAGTACTTC
>TRBD1|once|TRBJ1-1|14|TRBV6-1
CASSELQGVTEAFF
TGTGCCAGCAGTGAACTTCAGGGGGTCACTGAAGCTTTCTTT
>.|.|TRBJ2-7|13|TRBV27
CASSLRLTYEQYF
TGTGCCAGCAGTTTGCGATTGACCTACGAGCAGTACTTC
>.|.|TRBJ1-5|15|TRBV7-2
CASSLTATTNQPQHF
TGTGCCAGCAGCTTAACGGCCACAACCAATCAGCCCCAGCATTTT
>TRBD2|few|TRBJ2-3|16|TRBV14
CASSYPTSGATDTQYF
TGTGCCAGCAGCTACCCGACTAGCGGGGCTACAGATACGCAGTATTTT
>.|.|TRBJ1-2|16|TRBV7-9
CASSLVLSLRDYGYTF
TGTGCCAGCAGCTTAGTTTTGTCTCTACGGGACTATGGCTACACCTTC
>.|.|TRBJ1-2|15|TRBV4-1
CASSQVLGKPYGYTF
TGCGCCAGCAGCCAAGTCCTAGGGAAACCTTATGGCTACACCTTC
>TRBD2|.|TRBJ2-3|16|TRBV6-5
CASSYVAGAHTDTQYF
TGTGCCAGCAGTTACGTAGCGGGGGCCCACACAGATACGCAGTATTTT
>TRBD1|few|TRBJ1-2|12|TRBV14
CASSPGGNGYTF
TGTGCCAGCAGCCCAGGGGGAAATGGCTACACCTTC